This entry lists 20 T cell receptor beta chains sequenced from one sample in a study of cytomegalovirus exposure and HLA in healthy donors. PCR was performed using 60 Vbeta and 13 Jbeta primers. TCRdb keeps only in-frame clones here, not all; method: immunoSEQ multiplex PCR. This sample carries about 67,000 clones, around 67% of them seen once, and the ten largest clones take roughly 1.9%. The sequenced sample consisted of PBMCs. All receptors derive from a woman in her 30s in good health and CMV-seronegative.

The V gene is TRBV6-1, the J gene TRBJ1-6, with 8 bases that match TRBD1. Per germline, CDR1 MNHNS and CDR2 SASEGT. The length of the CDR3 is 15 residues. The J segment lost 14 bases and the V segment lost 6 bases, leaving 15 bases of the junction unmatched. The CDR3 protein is CASSPWGQEPGALHF. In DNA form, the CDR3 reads TGTGCCAGCAGCCCATGGGGACAGGAACCAGGAGCCCTCCACTTT.

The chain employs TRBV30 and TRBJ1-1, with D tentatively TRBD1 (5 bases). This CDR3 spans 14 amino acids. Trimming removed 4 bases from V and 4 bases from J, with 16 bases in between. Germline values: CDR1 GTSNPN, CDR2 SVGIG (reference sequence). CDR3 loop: CAWKATGTGTEAFF. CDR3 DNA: TGTGCCTGGAAGGCCACAGGAACTGGCACTGAAGCTTTCTTT.

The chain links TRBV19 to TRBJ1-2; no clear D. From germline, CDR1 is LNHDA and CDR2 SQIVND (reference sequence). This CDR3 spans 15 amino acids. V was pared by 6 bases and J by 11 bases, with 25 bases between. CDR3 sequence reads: CASSLLRASFAEYTF. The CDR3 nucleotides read TGTGCCAGTAGCCTCTTGAGGGCATCCTTTGCCGAATACACCTTC.

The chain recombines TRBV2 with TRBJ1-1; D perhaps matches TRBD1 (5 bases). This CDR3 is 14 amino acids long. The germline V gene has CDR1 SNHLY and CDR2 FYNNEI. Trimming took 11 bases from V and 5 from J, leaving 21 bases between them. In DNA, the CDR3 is TGTGCCGGCACCTTACAGGACCTGAGGACTGAAGCTTTCTTT. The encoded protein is CAGTLQDLRTEAFF. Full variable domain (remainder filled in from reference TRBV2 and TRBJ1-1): EPEVTQTPSHQVTQMGQEVILRCVPISNHLYFYWYRQILGQKVEFLVSFYNNEISEKSEIFDDQFSVERPDGSNFTLKIRSTKLEDSAMYFCAGTLQDLRTEAFFGQGTRLTVV.

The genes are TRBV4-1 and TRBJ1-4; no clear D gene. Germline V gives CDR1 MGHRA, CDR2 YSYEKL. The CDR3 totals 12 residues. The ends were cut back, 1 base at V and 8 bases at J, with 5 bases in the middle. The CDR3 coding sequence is TGCGCCAGCAGCCAAGTATTAGAAAAACTGTTTTTT. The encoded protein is CASSQVLEKLFF.

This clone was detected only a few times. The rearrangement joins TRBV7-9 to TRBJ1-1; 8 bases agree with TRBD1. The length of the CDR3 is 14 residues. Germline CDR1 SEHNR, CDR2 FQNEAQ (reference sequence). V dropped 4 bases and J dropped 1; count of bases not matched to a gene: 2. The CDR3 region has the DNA TGTGCCAGCAGCTGGGGACAGGCGAACACTGAAGCTTTCTTT. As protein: CASSWGQANTEAFF. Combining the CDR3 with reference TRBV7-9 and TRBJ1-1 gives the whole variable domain DTGVSQNPRHKITKRGQNVTFRCDPISEHNRLYWYRQTLGQGPEFLTYFQNEAQLEKSRLLSDRFSAERPKGSFSTLEIQRTEQGDSAMYLCASSWGQANTEAFFGQGTRLTVV.

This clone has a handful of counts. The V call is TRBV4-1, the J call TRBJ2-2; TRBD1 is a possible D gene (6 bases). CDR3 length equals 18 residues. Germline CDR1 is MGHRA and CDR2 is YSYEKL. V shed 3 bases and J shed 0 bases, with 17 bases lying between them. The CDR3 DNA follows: TGCGCCAGCAGCCATCCCCCCGGGACATCCACGAACACCGGGGAGCTGTTTTTT. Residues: CASSHPPGTSTNTGELFF.

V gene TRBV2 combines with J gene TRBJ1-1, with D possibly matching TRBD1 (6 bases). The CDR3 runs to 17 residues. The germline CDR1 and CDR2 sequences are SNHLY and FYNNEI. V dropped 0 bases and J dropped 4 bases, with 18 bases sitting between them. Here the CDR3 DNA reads TGTGCCAGCAGTGAAGCGATCTTAGGGGGACGTAGCACTGAAGCTTTCTTT. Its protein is CASSEAILGGRSTEAFF.

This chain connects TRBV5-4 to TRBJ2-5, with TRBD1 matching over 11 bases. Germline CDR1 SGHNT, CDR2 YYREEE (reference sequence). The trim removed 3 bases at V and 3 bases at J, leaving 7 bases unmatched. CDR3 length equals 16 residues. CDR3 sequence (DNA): TGTGCCAGCAGCTCCTACCGGACAGGGGGCAAAGAGACCCAGTACTTC. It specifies CASSSYRTGGKETQYF.

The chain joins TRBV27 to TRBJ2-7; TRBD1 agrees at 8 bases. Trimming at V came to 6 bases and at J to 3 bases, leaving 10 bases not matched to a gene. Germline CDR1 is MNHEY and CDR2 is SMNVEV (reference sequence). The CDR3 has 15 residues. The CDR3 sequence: CASSQTGTGIYEQYF. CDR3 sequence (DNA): TGTGCCAGCAGCCAGACAGGGACAGGTATCTACGAGCAGTACTTC.

CDR3 DNA sequence: TGTGCCTGGAGTCCCCGTATCGGGGGACGTGATGAAAAACTGTTTTTT. Protein: CAWSPRIGGRDEKLFF. This chain links TRBV30 with TRBJ1-4; possible D gene TRBD1, 5 bases. From germline, CDR1 is GTSNPN and CDR2 SVGIG (reference sequence). V shed 2 bases and J shed 6 bases, with 19 bases lying between them. This CDR3 comprises 16 residues.

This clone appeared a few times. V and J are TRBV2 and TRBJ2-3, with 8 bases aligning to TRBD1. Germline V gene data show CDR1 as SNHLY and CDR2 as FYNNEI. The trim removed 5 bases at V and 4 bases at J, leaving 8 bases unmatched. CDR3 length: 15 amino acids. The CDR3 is CASSLLSGGSDTQYF. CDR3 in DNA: TGTGCCAGCAGTTTACTTTCAGGGGGCTCAGATACGCAGTATTTT. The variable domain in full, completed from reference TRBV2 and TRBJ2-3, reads EPEVTQTPSHQVTQMGQEVILRCVPISNHLYFYWYRQILGQKVEFLVSFYNNEISEKSEIFDDQFSVERPDGSNFTLKIRSTKLEDSAMYFCASSLLSGGSDTQYFGPGTRLTVL.

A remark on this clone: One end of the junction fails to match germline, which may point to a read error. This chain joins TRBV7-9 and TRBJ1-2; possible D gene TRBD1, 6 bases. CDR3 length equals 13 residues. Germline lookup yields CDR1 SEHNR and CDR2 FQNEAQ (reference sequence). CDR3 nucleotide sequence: TGTTCCAGCAGCTGGACAGATTCCTATGGCTACACCTTC. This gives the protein CSSSWTDSYGYTF.

Here the CDR3 DNA reads TGTGCCAGCAGCTACCCGACAGGAATGACGAACACCGGGGAGCTGTTTTTT. Amino acid sequence: CASSYPTGMTNTGELFF. This sequence joins TRBV28 and TRBJ2-2; tentative D call: TRBD1 (6 bases). Germline CDR1 MDHEN, CDR2 SYDVKM. With 6 bases removed from V and 0 bases from J, the gap between germline ends came to 17 bases. The CDR3 sequence is 17 residues long. Based on the CDR3 plus reference TRBV28 and TRBJ2-2, the full variable domain is DVKVTQSSRYLVKRTGEKVFLECVQDMDHENMFWYRQDPGLGLRLIYFSYDVKMKEKGDIPEGYSVSREKKERFSLILESASTNQTSMYLCASSYPTGMTNTGELFFGEGSRLTVL.

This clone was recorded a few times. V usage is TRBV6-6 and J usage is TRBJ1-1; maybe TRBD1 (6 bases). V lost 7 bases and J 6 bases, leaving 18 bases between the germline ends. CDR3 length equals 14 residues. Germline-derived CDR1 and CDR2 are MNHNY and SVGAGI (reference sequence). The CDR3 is CASKLVGGAPEAFF. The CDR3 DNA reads TGTGCCAGCAAACTCGTAGGGGGGGCCCCTGAAGCTTTCTTT.

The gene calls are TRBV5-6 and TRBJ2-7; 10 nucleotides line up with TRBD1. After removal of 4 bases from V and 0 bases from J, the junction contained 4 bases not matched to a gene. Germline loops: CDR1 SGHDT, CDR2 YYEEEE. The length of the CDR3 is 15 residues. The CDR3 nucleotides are TGTGCCAGCAGCACTGGGACAGGGGTCTCCTACGAGCAGTACTTC. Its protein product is CASSTGTGVSYEQYF.

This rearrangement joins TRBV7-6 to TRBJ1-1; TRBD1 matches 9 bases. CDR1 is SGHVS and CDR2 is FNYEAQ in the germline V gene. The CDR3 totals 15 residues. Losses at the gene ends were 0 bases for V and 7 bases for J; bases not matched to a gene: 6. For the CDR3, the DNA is TGTGCCAGCAGCTTAGCGCCTAAGACAGGGGGTGAAGCTTTCTTT. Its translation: CASSLAPKTGGEAFF.

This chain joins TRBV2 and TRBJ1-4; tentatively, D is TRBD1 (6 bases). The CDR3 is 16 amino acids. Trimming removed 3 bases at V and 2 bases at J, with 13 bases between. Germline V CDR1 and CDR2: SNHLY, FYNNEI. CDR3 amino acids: CASSEVDRTTNEKLFF. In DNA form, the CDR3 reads TGTGCCAGCAGTGAGGTAGACAGGACCACTAATGAAAAACTGTTTTTT.

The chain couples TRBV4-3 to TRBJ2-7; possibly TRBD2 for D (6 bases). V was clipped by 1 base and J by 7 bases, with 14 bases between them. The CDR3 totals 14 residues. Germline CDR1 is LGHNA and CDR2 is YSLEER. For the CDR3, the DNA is TGCGCCAGCAGCCAAGTCTCACTTGGGGGGGAGCAGTACTTC. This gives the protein CASSQVSLGGEQYF.

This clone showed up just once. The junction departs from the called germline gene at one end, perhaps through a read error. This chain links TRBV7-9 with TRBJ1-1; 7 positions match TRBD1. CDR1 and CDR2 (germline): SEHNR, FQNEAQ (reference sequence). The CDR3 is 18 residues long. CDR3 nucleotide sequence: TGTTCCAGCAGCTCCTACAGGGGAGTAGGTTATAGGGACACTGAAGCTTTCTTT. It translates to CSSSSYRGVGYRDTEAFF.